The clone carrying this T cell receptor beta chain was detected only a few times. Its antigen is not identified. This specimen comes from a study of HIV-infected patients and healthy controls. Study outcomes and limitations: Healthy control repertoires had roughly threefold more distinct CDR3s than untreated HIV+ repertoires, and higher Shannon diversity. MAIT alpha-chain CDR3s were frequent in healthy controls, depleted in HIV+. Mean usage of eight alpha and eight beta V genes differed significantly in HIV-infected patients versus controls.

J gave up 5 bases and V 5 bases, and 2 bases lay outside the gene matches. Germline loops: CDR1 ENHRY, CDR2 SYGVKD. This CDR3 is built from 13 residues. The repertoire came from unfractionated whole blood and reflected all unsorted peripheral T cells. Alpha and beta constant-region primers primed reverse transcription of about 0.5 ug RNA. Alpha and beta chain libraries were made separately by chain-specific third strand synthesis with multiplexing indices. Each cDNA molecule was barcoded, and a single primer pair amplified each chain. TCRdb fed the 5' RACE reads into MiXCR, producing one record per CDR3 protein. The data contain under 9,000 distinct CDR3 sequences, almost 8% of them seen just once; the ten biggest clones take up roughly a tenth.

The TCR comes from an adult with HIV infection. This sample comprised blood, obtained before antiretroviral therapy. V gene TRBV10-3 combines with J gene TRBJ1-2; the match to TRBD1 covers 10 bases. This chain's CDR3 is CAISSDRGYGYTF. The CDR3 DNA reads TGTGCCATCAGTTCGGACAGGGGGTATGGCTACACCTTC.